One and the same sample provided the 17 T cell receptor beta chains below, sequenced in a study of T cells after yellow fever vaccination. TCRdb ran MiXCR on the 5' RACE reads and lists one entry per CDR3 protein. This repertoire shows under 300,000 distinct CDR3 sequences, roughly 6.8% found once; its top ten account for 0.8% to 1.2%. This sample comprised CD4+ T cells sorted from PBMCs, obtained on the day of the yellow fever booster vaccination. These receptors originate from a man between 25 and 39 years old who received the YFV17D yellow fever vaccine.

For this clonotype: A much larger clone lies a single base off, so this may be a read error. The chain links TRBV5-6 to TRBJ2-3, with D possibly being TRBD1 or TRBD2 (6 bases each). Deletions cut 4 bases from V and 6 bases from J, with 15 bases between. CDR1 and CDR2 from the germline V gene are SGHDT and YYEEEE. The length of the CDR3 is 14 residues. The DNA of the CDR3 is TGTGCCAGCAGCCGCGGGCGGAGGGGGGATACGCAGTATTTT. Its protein is CASSRGRRGDTQYF.

This clonotype was recorded many times. The rearrangement links TRBV9 to TRBJ2-3; D gene ambiguous. Trimming took off 0 bases at V and 5 bases at J, with 1 base between the two ends. CDR3 length: 11 amino acids. Per the germline V gene, CDR1 is SGDLS and CDR2 is YYNGEE. The CDR3 is CASSVEDTQYF. The CDR3 DNA reads TGTGCCAGCAGCGTAGAAGATACGCAGTATTTT.

The sample holds many counts of this clonotype. The chain employs TRBV11-2 and TRBJ2-1; D not resolved. V was pared by 1 base and J by 8 bases, with 12 bases between. The germline V gene has CDR1 SGHAT and CDR2 FQNNGV. The CDR3 extends over 14 amino acids. CDR3 in amino acids: CASSLGGVNDEQFF. As DNA, the CDR3 is TGTGCCAGCAGCTTAGGTGGGGTCAACGATGAGCAGTTCTTC.

There are a few counts of this clonotype. The genes are TRBV5-1 and TRBJ2-1; the match to TRBD2 covers 14 bases. Germline assignment: CDR1 SGHRS and CDR2 YFSETQ. V was clipped by 4 bases and J by 10 bases; unmatched bases: 7. The CDR3 has 15 residues. CDR3 loop: CASSPGTSGRFEQFF. DNA for the CDR3: TGCGCCAGCAGCCCTGGGACTAGCGGGAGATTCGAGCAGTTCTTC.

This clonotype turned up a few times. V gene TRBV9 combines with J gene TRBJ2-7; 10 positions agree with TRBD2. The trim removed 2 bases at V and 1 base at J, leaving 3 bases unmatched. Germline V gene data show CDR1 as SGDLS and CDR2 as YYNGEE. CDR3 length: 15 residues. CDR3 sequence (DNA): TGTGCCAGCAGCGTGGGGACTAGCGTGTCCTACGAGCAGTACTTC. Translated: CASSVGTSVSYEQYF.

This clonotype was observed many times. The rearrangement uses TRBV11-2 and TRBJ1-3, with D unresolved. This CDR3 comprises 11 residues. The V and J ends lost 5 bases and 4 bases respectively, with 3 bases between them. The V gene's germline CDR1 is SGHAT and CDR2 FQNNGV. This CDR3 reads CASSPGNTIYF. DNA for the CDR3: TGTGCCAGCAGCCCCGGAAACACCATATATTTT.

This clonotype was seen more than once but under ten times. The gene calls are TRBV11-2 and TRBJ2-1; 11 bases map to TRBD1. Germline CDR1 is SGHAT and CDR2 is FQNNGV. This CDR3 contains 15 residues. With 3 bases clipped from V and 9 bases from J, the junction kept 7 bases outside the gene matches. CDR3 DNA sequence: TGTGCCAGCAGCTTTACCGGGACAGGGGGAACTGAGCAGTTCTTC. Translation: CASSFTGTGGTEQFF.

J is TRBJ2-1 and V is TRBV20-1; TRBD2 matches 7 bases. CDR3 length: 16 amino acids. Germline CDR1 DFQATT, CDR2 SNEGSKA (reference sequence). J gave up 3 bases and V 3 bases, and 11 bases lay outside the gene matches. The CDR3 nucleotides are TGCAGTGCTAGGAAGGGGCCTAGCGGCTTCTACAATGAGCAGTTCTTC. It encodes CSARKGPSGFYNEQFF.

This clonotype was observed many times. In nucleotides, the CDR3 is TGTGCCGTGGGGTTAGCGGGAGCCAAAAACATTCAGTACTTC. This sequence encodes CAVGLAGAKNIQYF. The genes are TRBV7-2 and TRBJ2-4; 7 bases map to TRBD2. The germline V gene has CDR1 SGHTA and CDR2 FQGNSA. V lost 11 bases and J lost 0; bases outside the gene matches: 7. This CDR3 contains 14 residues.

This clonotype appeared many times. The CDR3 protein is CASSQDGGLAKQFF. DNA of the CDR3: TGCGCCAGCAGCCAAGATGGGGGGCTAGCCAAGCAGTTCTTC. The rearrangement links TRBV4-3 to TRBJ2-1; D possibly uses TRBD1 or TRBD2 (6 bases each). Germline V lookup: CDR1 LGHNA, CDR2 YSLEER. The CDR3 loop spans 14 amino acids. The ends were cut back, 0 bases at V and 11 bases at J, with 14 bases in the middle.

This clonotype has a handful of counts. The genes are TRBV10-1 and TRBJ1-1; TRBD1 aligns across 7 bases. The length of the CDR3 is 14 residues. The V and J ends lost 6 bases and 8 bases, in that order; junction bases with no gene match: 12. The germline CDR1 and CDR2 sequences are WNHNN and SYGVQD (reference sequence). CDR3 residues: CASSTGETGKEAFF. Written as DNA, the CDR3 is TGCGCCAGCAGCACGGGGGAGACAGGGAAAGAAGCTTTCTTT.

The sample holds a few counts of this clonotype. V gene TRBV5-4 combines with J gene TRBJ2-2; 8 positions agree with TRBD1. Germline assignment: CDR1 SGHNT and CDR2 YYREEE (reference sequence). This CDR3 contains 14 residues. The J segment lost 7 bases and the V segment lost 4 bases, leaving 6 bases of the junction unmatched. The CDR3 sequence is CASSGRGRGGELFF. DNA of the CDR3: TGTGCCAGCAGCGGCAGGGGGCGCGGCGGGGAGCTGTTTTTT.

This clonotype came up many times. This chain links TRBV3-1 with TRBJ2-7, with TRBD2 matching over 8 bases. V was pared by 4 bases and J by 4 bases, with 6 bases of the junction left unmatched. Germline V CDR1 and CDR2: LGHDT, YNNKEL (reference sequence). This CDR3 has 14 residues. The CDR3, as DNA: TGTGCCAGCAGCCCGGGGGGGCGAACGTACGAGCAGTACTTC. Translated: CASSPGGRTYEQYF.

This rearrangement joins TRBV12-3 or TRBV12-4 to TRBJ1-1; the D gene is possibly TRBD1 (6 bases). The CDR3 spans 13 residues. Trimming removed 1 base from V and 11 bases from J, with 14 bases in between. The CDR3 protein is CASSLGQGMAAFF. The CDR3 DNA sequence: TGTGCCAGCAGTTTAGGGCAGGGGATGGCTGCTTTCTTT.

This clonotype was observed at least ten times. The chain links TRBV5-1 to TRBJ1-1; D call uncertain. Germline CDR1 reads SGHRS; CDR2 reads YFSETQ. V gave up 4 bases and J gave up 10 bases, with 17 bases separating them. This CDR3 is 13 amino acids long. CDR3 nucleotides: TGCGCCAGCAGCCCCGGGCAGGAATCTCTAGCTTTCTTT. Amino acid sequence: CASSPGQESLAFF.

This clonotype was observed a handful of times. This chain's CDR3 is CASRFGPGHYNEQFF. CDR3 nucleotides: TGTGCCAGCAGATTCGGGCCGGGGCACTACAATGAGCAGTTCTTC. The chain has TRBV7-9 and TRBJ2-1, with D possibly called TRBD1 or TRBD2 (5 bases each). The CDR3 totals 15 residues. Germline loops: CDR1 SEHNR, CDR2 FQNEAQ (reference sequence). V was cut by 6 bases and J by 3 bases, with 15 bases left in between.

This clonotype was seen repeatedly, ten times or more. The chain links TRBV14 to TRBJ2-1; 9 bases match TRBD2. CDR3 length equals 15 residues. Trimming cost V 6 bases and J 1 base; bases outside gene matches: 4. Germline CDR1 is SGHDN and CDR2 is FVKESK. CDR3 bases: TGTGCCAGCAGATCGACTAGCGGATCCTACAATGAGCAGTTCTTC. It yields the protein CASRSTSGSYNEQFF.